This T cell receptor (beta chain) originates from a study of blood T cell repertoires in COVID-19. Study in general: Samples came from the United States, Italy and Spain, spanning acute and convalescent COVID-19.

Using immunoSEQ multiplex PCR, the repertoire was profiled, and TCRdb retains in-frame clones only, with some absent. Of approximately 300,000 clones listed, about nine tenths are singletons. CDR3 size: 16 residues. Germline CDR1 reads MNHNY; CDR2 reads SVGAGI (reference sequence). Trimming took off 6 bases at V and 0 bases at J, with 17 bases between the two ends. This sequence was found in a woman between 45 and 60 years old who had recovered from COVID-19. The chain links TRBV6-6 to TRBJ1-2; D is possibly TRBD1 (6 bases). The sample was peripheral blood. CDR3 loop: CASRRATGSPNYGYTF. The CDR3 DNA sequence: TGTGCCAGCAGGCGAGCTACAGGGTCCCCTAACTATGGCTACACCTTC.